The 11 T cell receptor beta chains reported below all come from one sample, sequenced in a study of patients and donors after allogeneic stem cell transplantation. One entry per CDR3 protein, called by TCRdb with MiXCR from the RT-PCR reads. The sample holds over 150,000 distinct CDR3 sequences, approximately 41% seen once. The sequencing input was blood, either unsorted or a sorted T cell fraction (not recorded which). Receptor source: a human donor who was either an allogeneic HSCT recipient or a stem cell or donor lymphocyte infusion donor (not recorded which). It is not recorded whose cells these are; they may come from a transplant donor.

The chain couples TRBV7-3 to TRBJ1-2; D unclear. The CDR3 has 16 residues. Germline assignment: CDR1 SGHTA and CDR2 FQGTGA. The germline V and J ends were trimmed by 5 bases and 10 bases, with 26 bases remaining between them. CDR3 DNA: TGTGCCAGCAGCCCTACCCCTGGCAGCCTCGCTGGTGACTACACCTTC. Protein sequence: CASSPTPGSLAGDYTF.

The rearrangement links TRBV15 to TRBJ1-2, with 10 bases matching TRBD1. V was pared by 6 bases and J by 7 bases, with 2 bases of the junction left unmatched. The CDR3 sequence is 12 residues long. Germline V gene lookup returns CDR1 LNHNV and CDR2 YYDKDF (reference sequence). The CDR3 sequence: CATRGQGGGYTF. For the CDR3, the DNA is TGTGCCACCAGAGGACAGGGGGGTGGCTACACCTTC.

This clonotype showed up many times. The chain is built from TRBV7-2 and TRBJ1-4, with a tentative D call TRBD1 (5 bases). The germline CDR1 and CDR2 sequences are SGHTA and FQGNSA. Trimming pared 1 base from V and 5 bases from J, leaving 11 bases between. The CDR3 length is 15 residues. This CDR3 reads CASSLGGTGNEKLFF. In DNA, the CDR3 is TGTGCCAGCAGCTTAGGAGGGACGGGGAATGAAAAACTGTTTTTT.

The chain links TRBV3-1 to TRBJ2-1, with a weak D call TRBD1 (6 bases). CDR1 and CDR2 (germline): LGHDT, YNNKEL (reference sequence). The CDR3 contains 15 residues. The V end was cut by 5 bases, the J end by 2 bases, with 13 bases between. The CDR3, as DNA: TGTGCCAGCAGCGTTCGACAGGACCCCTACAATGAGCAGTTCTTC. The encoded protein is CASSVRQDPYNEQFF.

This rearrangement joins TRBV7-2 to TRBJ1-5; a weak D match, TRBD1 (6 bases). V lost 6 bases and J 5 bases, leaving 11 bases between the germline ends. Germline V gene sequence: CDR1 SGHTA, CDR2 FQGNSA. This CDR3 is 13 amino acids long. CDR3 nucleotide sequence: TGTGCCAGCAGTACCCGACAGGATCAGCCCCAGCATTTT. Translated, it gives CASSTRQDQPQHF.

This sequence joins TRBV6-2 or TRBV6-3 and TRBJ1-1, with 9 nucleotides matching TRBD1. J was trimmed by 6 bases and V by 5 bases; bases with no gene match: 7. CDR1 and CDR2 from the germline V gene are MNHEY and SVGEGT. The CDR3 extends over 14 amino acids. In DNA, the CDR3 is TGTGCCAGCAGTGCGACAGGGGGGTTTGCTGAAGCTTTCTTT. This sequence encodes CASSATGGFAEAFF.

This chain's CDR3 is CASSRMYRFRREHYGYTF. The CDR3 DNA reads as TGCGCCAGCAGCCGAATGTACCGCTTTAGAAGGGAGCACTATGGCTACACCTTC. The chain employs TRBV4-3 and TRBJ1-2; no firm D call. From germline, CDR1 is LGHNA and CDR2 YSLEER. This CDR3 has 18 residues. Trimming pared 4 bases from V and 3 bases from J, leaving 24 bases between.

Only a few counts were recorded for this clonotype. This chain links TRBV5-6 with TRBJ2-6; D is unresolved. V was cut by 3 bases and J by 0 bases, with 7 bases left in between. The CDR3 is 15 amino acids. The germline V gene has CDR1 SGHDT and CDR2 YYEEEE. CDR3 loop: CASSSPFSGANVLTF. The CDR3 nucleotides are TGTGCCAGCAGCTCCCCGTTCTCTGGGGCCAACGTCCTGACTTTC.

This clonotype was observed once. CDR3 nucleotides: TGCGCCAGCAGCTTGGGACTAGCGGTGAACACCGGGGAGCTGTTTTTT. It is translated as CASSLGLAVNTGELFF. The rearrangement joins TRBV5-1 to TRBJ2-2; the match to TRBD2 covers 9 bases. The CDR3 totals 16 residues. Germline V gene lookup returns CDR1 SGHRS and CDR2 YFSETQ. V lost 0 bases, J lost 1 base, and 1 base stayed unmatched.

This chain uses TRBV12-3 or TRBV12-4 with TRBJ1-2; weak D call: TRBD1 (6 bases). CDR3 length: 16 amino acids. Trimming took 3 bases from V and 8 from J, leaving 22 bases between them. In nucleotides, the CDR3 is TGTGCCAGCAGTTTTTCCACATCACAGGGAGGGGCGGGCTACACCTTC. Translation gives CASSFSTSQGGAGYTF.

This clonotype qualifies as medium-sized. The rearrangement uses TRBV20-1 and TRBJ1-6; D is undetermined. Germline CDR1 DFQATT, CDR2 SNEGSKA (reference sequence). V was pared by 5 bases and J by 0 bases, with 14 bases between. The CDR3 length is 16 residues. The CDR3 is CSAAQPLSSYNSPLHF. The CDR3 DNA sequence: TGCAGTGCTGCCCAGCCGCTTAGCTCCTATAATTCACCCCTCCACTTT.